What follows are 10 T cell receptor beta chains derived from one specimen sequenced in a study of beta chain features in type 1 diabetes. Reverse transcription of all isolated RNA meant that expressed TCRB transcripts were sequenced. Some clones are missing from TCRdb's copy, which holds only in-frame ones; the method was immunoSEQ multiplex PCR. Among around 150,000 clones listed, over 7.5% were seen once. The sample taken for sequencing was central memory CD4+ T cells from blood. Every receptor here comes from a man between 18 and 29 years old in good health.

There are many counts of this clone. V gene TRBV5-4 combines with J gene TRBJ2-3; 16 bases are a match to TRBD2. CDR1 and CDR2 (germline): SGHNT, YYREEE (reference sequence). Germline trimming cut 5 bases from V and 7 bases from J; bases unmatched to any gene: 10. This CDR3 region has 17 residues. CDR3 nucleotides: TGTGCCAGCAGTCCCGGGACTAGCGGGAGGGCCGACTATACGCAGTATTTT. It yields the protein CASSPGTSGRADYTQYF.

The chain links TRBV6-6 to TRBJ2-7; 8 bases agree with TRBD1. Losses at the gene ends were 5 bases for V and 7 bases for J; bases not matched to a gene: 4. This CDR3 is 12 amino acids long. Germline V CDR1 and CDR2: MNHNY, SVGAGI (reference sequence). The CDR3 sequence is CASSNTGGEQYF. CDR3 in DNA: TGTGCCAGCAGTAACACAGGGGGTGAGCAGTACTTC.

The chain carries TRBV23-1 and TRBJ2-5; D is possibly TRBD2 (5 bases). TRBV23-1 is an ORF, with its function uncertain. This CDR3 is built from 17 residues. The V end was cut by 6 bases, the J end by 9 bases, with 29 bases between. In DNA form, the CDR3 reads TGCGCCAGCAGCCAAGAGTTGTCCGCGGCGGGCAAGTCGGCCCAGTACTTC. The encoded protein is CASSQELSAAGKSAQYF.

V is TRBV5-6 and J is TRBJ2-1, with 8 bases fitting TRBD2. The CDR3 contains 16 residues. The V segment lost 2 bases and the J segment 8 bases; nucleotides outside the gene matches: 12. CDR1 and CDR2 from the germline V gene are SGHDT and YYEEEE. CDR3 loop: CASSFDVGGAMDEQFF. The CDR3 DNA reads TGTGCCAGCAGCTTTGACGTCGGGGGGGCCATGGATGAGCAGTTCTTC.

This clone was detected a few times. The J gene is TRBJ2-3, the V gene TRBV10-3; 9 nucleotides align to TRBD1. CDR1 is ENHRY and CDR2 is SYGVKD in the germline V gene. The CDR3 is made up of 16 amino acids. V shed 4 bases and J 0 bases; nucleotides not matched to a gene: 5. CDR3 DNA sequence: TGTGCCATCAGTGTCCGGGACAGGGATAGCACAGATACGCAGTATTTT. Protein sequence: CAISVRDRDSTDTQYF.

The sample holds a few counts of this clone. V is TRBV7-9 and J is TRBJ1-2, with 8 bases lining up with TRBD1. The germline V gene encodes CDR1 SEHNR and CDR2 FQNEAQ (reference sequence). V shed 5 bases and J 2 bases; nucleotides not matched to a gene: 10. The CDR3 spans 16 residues. The DNA of the CDR3 is TGTGCCAGCAGCCCCCACTCCAGGGGGCGCAACTATGGCTACACCTTC. Its translation: CASSPHSRGRNYGYTF.

A few counts support this clone. The V call is TRBV5-1, the J call TRBJ1-1; perhaps TRBD1 as D (5 bases). The V end lost 7 bases, the J end lost 0 bases, and 16 bases lay between the germline ends. Germline-derived CDR1 and CDR2 are SGHRS and YFSETQ. The CDR3 runs 15 residues. CDR3 in DNA: TGCGCCAGCTTCGTAGGGGATCGCATGAACACTGAAGCTTTCTTT. This sequence encodes CASFVGDRMNTEAFF. The whole variable domain, remainder taken from reference TRBV5-1 and TRBJ1-1, is KAGVTQTPRYLIKTRGQQVTLSCSPISGHRSVSWYQQTPGQGLQFLFEYFSETQRNKGNFPGRFSGRQFSNSRSEMNVSTLELGDSALYLCASFVGDRMNTEAFFGQGTRLTVV.

The chain is built from TRBV6-5 and TRBJ2-1, with 7 bases lining up with TRBD2. The CDR3 extends over 14 amino acids. Germline-derived CDR1 and CDR2 are MNHEY and SVGAGI. Trimming took 5 bases from V and 4 from J; bases not matched to a gene: 5. CDR3 amino acids: CASSRWREYNEQFF. As DNA, the CDR3 is TGTGCCAGCAGTCGCTGGCGGGAGTACAATGAGCAGTTCTTC.

The sample holds a few counts of this clone. The V gene is TRBV5-1, the J gene TRBJ2-2; D may be TRBD1 (5 bases). This CDR3 comprises 15 residues. The V gene's germline CDR1 is SGHRS and CDR2 YFSETQ. V dropped 0 bases and J dropped 4 bases, with 10 bases sitting between them. CDR3 in DNA: TGCGCCAGCAGCTTGGTAGCAGGGCCCACCGGGGAGCTGTTTTTT. This codes for CASSLVAGPTGELFF. The whole variable domain, filled in from reference TRBV5-1 and TRBJ2-2, reads KAGVTQTPRYLIKTRGQQVTLSCSPISGHRSVSWYQQTPGQGLQFLFEYFSETQRNKGNFPGRFSGRQFSNSRSEMNVSTLELGDSALYLCASSLVAGPTGELFFGEGSRLTVL.

CDR3 residues: CASSPIRQVRETEKLFF. The DNA for the CDR3 is TGTGCCAGCAGCCCCATACGGCAGGTTCGGGAGACGGAAAAACTGTTTTTT. V gene TRBV9 combines with J gene TRBJ1-4; no firm D call. V lost 4 bases and J lost 8, with 24 bases in between. Germline values: CDR1 SGDLS, CDR2 YYNGEE. The length of the CDR3 is 17 residues.